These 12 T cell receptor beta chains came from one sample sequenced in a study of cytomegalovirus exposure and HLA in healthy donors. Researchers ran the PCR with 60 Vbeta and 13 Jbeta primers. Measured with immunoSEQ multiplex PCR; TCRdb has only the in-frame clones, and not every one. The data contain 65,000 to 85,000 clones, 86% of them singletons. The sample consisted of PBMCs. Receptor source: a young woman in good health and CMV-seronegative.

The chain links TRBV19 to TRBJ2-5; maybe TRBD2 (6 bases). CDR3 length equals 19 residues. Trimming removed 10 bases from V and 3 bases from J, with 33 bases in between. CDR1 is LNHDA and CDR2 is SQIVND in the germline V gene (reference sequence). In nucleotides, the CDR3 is TGTGCCACATCAGCGGAACTGGGTAGGGGAGGTTACGACAAAGAGACCCAGTACTTC. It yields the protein CATSAELGRGGYDKETQYF. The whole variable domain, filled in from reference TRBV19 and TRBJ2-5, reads DGGITQSPKYLFRKEGQNVTLSCEQNLNHDAMYWYRQDPGQGLRLIYYSQIVNDFQKGDIAEGYSVSREKKESFPLTVTSAQKNPTAFYLCATSAELGRGGYDKETQYFGPGTRLLVL.

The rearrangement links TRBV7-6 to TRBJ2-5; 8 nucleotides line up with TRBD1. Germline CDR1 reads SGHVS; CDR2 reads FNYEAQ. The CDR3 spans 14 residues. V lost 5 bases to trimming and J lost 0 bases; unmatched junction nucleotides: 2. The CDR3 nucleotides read TGTGCCAGCAGCCCGGACAGGGACCAAGAGACCCAGTACTTC. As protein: CASSPDRDQETQYF. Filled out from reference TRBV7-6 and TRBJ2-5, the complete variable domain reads GAGVSQSPRYKVTKRGQDVALRCDPISGHVSLYWYRQALGQGPEFLTYFNYEAQQDKSGLPNDRFSAERPEGSISTLTIQRTEQRDSAMYRCASSPDRDQETQYFGPGTRLLVL.

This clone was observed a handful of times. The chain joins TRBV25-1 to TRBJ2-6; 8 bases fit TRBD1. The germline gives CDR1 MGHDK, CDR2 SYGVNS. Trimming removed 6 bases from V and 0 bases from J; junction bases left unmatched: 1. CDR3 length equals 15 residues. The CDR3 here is CASRDRDSGANVLTF. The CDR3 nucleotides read TGTGCCAGCAGGGACAGGGACTCTGGGGCCAACGTCCTGACTTTC.

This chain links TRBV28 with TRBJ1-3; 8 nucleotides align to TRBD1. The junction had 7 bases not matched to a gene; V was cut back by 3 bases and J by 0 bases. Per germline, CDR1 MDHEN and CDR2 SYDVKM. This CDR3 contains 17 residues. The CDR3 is CASSLLQGVDSGNTIYF. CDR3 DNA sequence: TGTGCCAGCAGTTTGCTACAGGGGGTGGACTCTGGAAACACCATATATTTT.

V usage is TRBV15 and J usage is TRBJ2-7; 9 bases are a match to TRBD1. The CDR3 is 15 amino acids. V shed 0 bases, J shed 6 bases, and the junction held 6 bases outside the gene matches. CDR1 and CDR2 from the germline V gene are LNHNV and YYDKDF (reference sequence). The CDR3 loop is CATSRDRGTGSEQYF. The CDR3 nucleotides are TGTGCCACCAGCAGAGATCGGGGGACAGGGAGCGAGCAGTACTTC.

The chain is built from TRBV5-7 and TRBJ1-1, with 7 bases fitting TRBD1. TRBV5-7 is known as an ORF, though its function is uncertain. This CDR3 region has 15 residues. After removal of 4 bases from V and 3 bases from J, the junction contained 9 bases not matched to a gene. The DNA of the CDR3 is TGTGCCAGCAGCAAGAGACAGGGTAGGTACACTGAAGCTTTCTTT. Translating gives CASSKRQGRYTEAFF.

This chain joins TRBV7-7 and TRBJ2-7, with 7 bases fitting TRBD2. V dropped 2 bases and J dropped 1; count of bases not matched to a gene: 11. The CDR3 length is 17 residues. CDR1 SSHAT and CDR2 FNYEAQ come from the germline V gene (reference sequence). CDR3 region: CASSLHSPGRESYEQYF. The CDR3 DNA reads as TGTGCCAGCAGCTTACACTCTCCGGGGAGGGAGTCCTACGAGCAGTACTTC. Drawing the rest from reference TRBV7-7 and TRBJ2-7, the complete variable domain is GAGVSQSPRYKVTKRGQDVTLRCDPISSHATLYWYQQALGQGPEFLTYFNYEAQPDKSGLPSDRFSAERPEGSISTLTIQRTEQRDSAMYRCASSLHSPGRESYEQYFGPGTRLTVT.

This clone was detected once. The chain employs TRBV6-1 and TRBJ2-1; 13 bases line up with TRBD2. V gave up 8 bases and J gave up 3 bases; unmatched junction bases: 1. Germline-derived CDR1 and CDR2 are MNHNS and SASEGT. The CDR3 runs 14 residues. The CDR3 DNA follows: TGTGCCAGCGGACTAGCGGGAGTCTACAATGAGCAGTTCTTC. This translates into CASGLAGVYNEQFF.

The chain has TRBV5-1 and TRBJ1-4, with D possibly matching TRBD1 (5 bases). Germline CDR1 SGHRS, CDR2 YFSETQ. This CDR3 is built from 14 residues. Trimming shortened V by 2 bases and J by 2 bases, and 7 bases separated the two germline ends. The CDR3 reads CASSFGGTNEKLFF. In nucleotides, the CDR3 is TGCGCCAGCAGCTTCGGGGGGACTAATGAAAAACTGTTTTTT.

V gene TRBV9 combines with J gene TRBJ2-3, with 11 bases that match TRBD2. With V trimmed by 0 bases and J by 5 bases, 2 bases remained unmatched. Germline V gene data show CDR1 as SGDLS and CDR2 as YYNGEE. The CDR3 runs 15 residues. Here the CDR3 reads CASSVVGLAGDTQYF. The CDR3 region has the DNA TGTGCCAGCAGCGTAGTAGGACTAGCGGGAGATACGCAGTATTTT.

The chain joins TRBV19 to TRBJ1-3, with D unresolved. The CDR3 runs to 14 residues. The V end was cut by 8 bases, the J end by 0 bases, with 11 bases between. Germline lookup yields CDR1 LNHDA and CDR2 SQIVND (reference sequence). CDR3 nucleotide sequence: TGTGCCAGTGAGTTTAAGAGCTCTGGAAACACCATATATTTT. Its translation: CASEFKSSGNTIYF.

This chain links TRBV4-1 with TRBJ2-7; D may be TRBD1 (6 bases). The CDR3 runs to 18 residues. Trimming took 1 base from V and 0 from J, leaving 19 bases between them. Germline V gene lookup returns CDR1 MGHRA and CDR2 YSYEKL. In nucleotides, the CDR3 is TGCGCCAGCAGCCAAGGGCCAGGGACATCCATGACCTCCTACGAGCAGTACTTC. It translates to CASSQGPGTSMTSYEQYF.